The 3 T cell receptor beta chains reported below all come from one sample, sequenced in a study of early T cells in non-severe SARS-CoV-2 infection. MiXCR was run by TCRdb on the 5' RACE reads, yielding one entry per CDR3 protein. The table has some 58,000 distinct CDR3 sequences, 10% to 15% seen once. What was sequenced was whole blood. These receptor sequences come from an adult who was a healthcare worker with PCR-confirmed SARS-CoV-2 infection or an uninfected control (not recorded which).

J is TRBJ1-1 and V is TRBV7-9, with TRBD1 as a possible D gene (5 bases). CDR1 and CDR2 (germline): SEHNR, FQNEAQ (reference sequence). Trimming took 4 bases from V and 6 from J, leaving 18 bases between them. CDR3 length: 15 amino acids. The CDR3 bases are TGTGCCAGCAGCTGGCGAGGGGCCCCCGAATCTGAAGCTTTCTTT. Translation gives CASSWRGAPESEAFF.

This clonotype was found a few times. The CDR3 bases are TGTGCCAGCAGCGTCACAGAGGGCAATCAGCCCCAGCATTTT. Translating gives CASSVTEGNQPQHF. The rearrangement links TRBV9 to TRBJ1-5; D remains unclear. The V end lost 2 bases, the J end lost 2 bases, and 8 bases lay between the germline ends. The CDR3 has 14 amino acids. Germline lookup yields CDR1 SGDLS and CDR2 YYNGEE.

This clonotype was seen more than once but under ten times. The rearrangement joins TRBV12-3 or TRBV12-4 to TRBJ1-2, with D possibly being TRBD1 (5 bases). The CDR3 contains 14 residues. V gave up 0 bases and J gave up 5 bases, with 10 bases separating them. CDR3 coding DNA: TGTGCCAGCAGTTTAGCAGGGGATTGGTATGGCTACACCTTC. Protein: CASSLAGDWYGYTF.